These T cell receptor beta chains were read from a single sample in a study of CD8 T cells in Susac syndrome. TCRdb used MiXCR to reprocess the immunoSEQ multiplex PCR reads, holding one entry per CDR3 protein. This sample has approximately 150,000 distinct CDR3 sequences; approximately 94% occur once, and the top ten carry about 0.089%. The sequenced sample consisted of CD4+ T cells from PBMCs. These receptors were obtained from a human donor with multiple sclerosis. The CDR3 runs from the conserved cysteine through the conserved F or W. The order of the fields is D gene, V gene, clone size, J gene, CDR3 protein. The D gene is left open where the match is weak. Some rows have no size entry. The others give once, few or many, or a class for an expanded clone.

TRBD1,TRBV18,.,TRBJ1-1,CASSPRQGASTEAFF
TRBD2,TRBV9,.,TRBJ2-7,CASTILAGKQDEQYF
.,TRBV4-1,.,TRBJ1-1,CASSQEVRVAEAFF
.,TRBV12-1,.,TRBJ2-4,CASSLNRDRGNIQYF
.,TRBV27,.,TRBJ2-3,CASSKAGTDTQYF
TRBD2,TRBV5-1,.,TRBJ2-1,CASSLTGGSNEQFF
.,TRBV28,.,TRBJ2-1,CASRLLANEQFF
TRBD2,TRBV6-6,once,TRBJ2-3,CASLGLREGQDTQYF
.,TRBV7-2,.,TRBJ1-1,CASSFIQGSPEAFF
.,TRBV7-9,once,TRBJ2-1,CASSVDPSYNEQFF
.,TRBV7-9,.,TRBJ1-2,CASSLARADYGYTF
.,TRBV19,.,TRBJ1-4,CASSEGRLFF
.,TRBV2,.,TRBJ1-1,CASRGTTGDTEAFF
TRBD1,TRBV14,.,TRBJ1-1,CASSGRGYTEAFF
TRBD1,TRBV6-2/TRBV6-3,once,TRBJ2-7,CASSLGQRYEQYF
.,TRBV24-1,.,TRBJ2-2,CATSGRRTGELFF
.,TRBV25-1,.,TRBJ1-2,CASMGGNGYTF
.,TRBV12-3/TRBV12-4,.,TRBJ1-1,CASSLSSPEAFF
.,TRBV20-1,.,TRBJ2-5,CSARPTRSRETQYF
.,TRBV18,.,TRBJ2-7,CASSTGTDINEQYF
.,TRBV5-4,.,TRBJ2-7,CASSDMTAYEQYF
.,TRBV9,.,TRBJ2-1,CASSQQGSLNEQFF
.,TRBV5-1,.,TRBJ1-2,CASSRQADDGYTF
TRBD2,TRBV7-3,.,TRBJ2-1,CASSSRLAGELSF
.,TRBV5-4,.,TRBJ2-2,CASSAGINTGELFF
.,TRBV3-1,.,TRBJ1-2,CASSQGYGYTF
.,TRBV9,.,TRBJ2-1,CASSVAQAGEQFF
.,TRBV6-2/TRBV6-3,.,TRBJ1-2,CASSYSIRLGYTF
.,TRBV10-3,.,TRBJ2-3,CAISEPGTDTQYF
.,TRBV9,.,TRBJ2-3,CASSAQLPQEALTDTQYF
.,TRBV10-3,.,TRBJ2-1,CAISESNGQHGNEQFF
TRBD1,TRBV30,once,TRBJ2-2,CAWRWTGNTGELFF
.,TRBV13,.,TRBJ1-2,CASSGNTPRCTF
.,TRBV6-5,.,TRBJ2-7,CASTRGRGSYEQYF
TRBD1,TRBV7-6,.,TRBJ2-2,CASSSGQAHGELFF
.,TRBV6-5,.,TRBJ1-3,CASSYNAGNTIYF
.,TRBV5-1,.,TRBJ1-1,CASTPESGRTEAFF
TRBD1,TRBV12-3/TRBV12-4,.,TRBJ1-1,CASSFYRQGVTEAFF
TRBD1,TRBV2,.,TRBJ1-1,CATRTGQNTEAFF
.,TRBV10-1,.,TRBJ1-4,CARTGRDLETNEKLFF
.,TRBV12-5,.,TRBJ2-5,CASGLWETQYF
TRBD2,TRBV23-1,once,TRBJ2-5,CAGYQGLAEQETQYF